Below, one T cell receptor beta chain is given with its context. The target antigen is unknown. These data are taken from a study of a mutant IDH1 vaccine in newly diagnosed glioma. Study as a whole: Patients arrived already treated with radiotherapy, temozolomide, or both, most having had both.

Noted time point: baseline, week 1 (first vaccination visit). Noted treatment: pre-vaccination baseline after standard-of-care therapy. Assay: immunoSEQ multiplex PCR; the TCRdb copy retains only in-frame clones and omits some. This sample yields 99,000 or so clones, of which roughly 90% are seen a single time; less than 0.65% belongs to the top ten. The length of the CDR3 is 14 residues. CDR1 MDHEN and CDR2 SYDVKM come from the germline V gene. V was pared by 5 bases and J by 4 bases, with 12 bases between. Findings and caveats of the study: Pseudoprogression showed no apparent link to changes in top peripheral T cell clonotypes.

The clonotype comes from a woman aged 45-60 years with glioma. The sample here was PBMCs, taken from a glioma patient treated with radiotherapy, temozolomide or both. The chain couples TRBV28 to TRBJ1-5, with D perhaps matching TRBD1 (6 bases). The CDR3 is CASSTPTGNQPQHF. As DNA, the CDR3 is TGTGCCAGCAGTACGCCGACAGGAAATCAGCCCCAGCATTTT.